This entry lists 15 T cell receptor beta chains sequenced from one sample in a study of blood T cell repertoires in COVID-19. Produced via immunoSEQ multiplex PCR; TCRdb's table is partial and in-frame only. The sample comprises about 60,000 clones, around nine tenths of which are singletons, and more than 4.5% rests with the top ten. The source material was peripheral blood. These receptors originate from a man aged 55 to 70 with acute or convalescent COVID-19.

The J gene is TRBJ2-1, the V gene TRBV6-5, with D possibly TRBD1 on 6 matching bases. The germline V and J ends were trimmed by 4 bases and 7 bases, with 8 bases remaining between them. The germline CDR1 and CDR2 sequences are MNHEY and SVGAGI. This CDR3 spans 12 amino acids. As DNA, the CDR3 is TGTGCCAGCAGTTCAGACAGGAATGAGCAGTTCTTC. Protein: CASSSDRNEQFF.

This clone was counted a few times. V is TRBV28 and J is TRBJ2-3; 9 bases line up with TRBD2. Germline trimming cut 11 bases from V and 0 bases from J; bases unmatched to any gene: 9. The CDR3 totals 15 residues. Germline CDR1 and CDR2: MDHEN and SYDVKM. The CDR3, as DNA: TGTGCCGGCTCAGCGGGAGGTGGGAGCACAGATACGCAGTATTTT. As protein: CAGSAGGGSTDTQYF.

This clone was found once. The genes are TRBV24-1 and TRBJ2-4, with TRBD1 matching 9 bases. The CDR3 length is 16 residues. Unmatched junction bases numbered 12, after V lost 8 bases and J lost 5 bases. Per germline, CDR1 KGHDR and CDR2 SFDVKD. The CDR3 sequence: CATNTGTGHIENIQYF. The CDR3 bases are TGTGCCACCAACACCGGGACAGGGCATATCGAAAACATTCAGTACTTC.

This chain joins TRBV3-1 (or the pseudogene TRBV3-2) and TRBJ2-1, with a tentative D call TRBD1 (7 bases). Trimming took off 1 base at V and 6 bases at J, with 13 bases between the two ends. The CDR3 contains 15 residues. Per the germline V gene, CDR1 is LGHDT and CDR2 is YNNKEL (reference sequence). CDR3 region: CASSQANRGGNEQFF. CDR3 bases: TGTGCCAGCAGCCAAGCGAACAGGGGAGGCAATGAGCAGTTCTTC.

V usage is TRBV5-4 and J usage is TRBJ1-4, with D possibly matching TRBD1 (5 bases). Per the germline V gene, CDR1 is SGHNT and CDR2 is YYREEE (reference sequence). V was shortened by 4 bases and J by 0 bases, with 10 bases between the two germline ends. The CDR3 is 15 amino acids. The CDR3 loop reads CASSGDSATNEKLFF. DNA of the CDR3: TGTGCCAGCAGCGGAGACAGTGCAACTAATGAAAAACTGTTTTTT.

The V gene is TRBV3-1 (or the pseudogene TRBV3-2), the J gene TRBJ1-2, with unresolved D. There are 16 residues in the CDR3. V was cut by 0 bases and J by 1 base, with 12 bases left in between. Germline CDR1 and CDR2: LGHDT and YNNKEL (reference sequence). The CDR3 here is CASSQEAGSINYGYTF. The CDR3 DNA reads as TGTGCCAGCAGCCAAGAAGCGGGTAGTATTAACTATGGCTACACCTTC.

The chain couples TRBV28 to TRBJ1-2; 9 nucleotides line up with TRBD1. J was trimmed by 4 bases and V by 3 bases; bases with no gene match: 6. Germline CDR1 and CDR2: MDHEN and SYDVKM. The CDR3 is 15 amino acids. CDR3 DNA sequence: TGTGCCAGCAGTTTTGGGGACAGGGCGGGCTATGGCTACACCTTC. It encodes CASSFGDRAGYGYTF.

The V gene is TRBV28, the J gene TRBJ2-7; the match to TRBD1 covers 7 bases. This CDR3 has 14 residues. Trimming removed 6 bases from V and 4 bases from J; junction bases left unmatched: 9. Per germline, CDR1 MDHEN and CDR2 SYDVKM. CDR3 protein: CASRLSGQSYEQYF. The CDR3 DNA is TGTGCCAGCAGACTCTCGGGACAGAGTTACGAGCAGTACTTC.

The genes are TRBV11-2 and TRBJ2-2, with 15 bases fitting TRBD2. CDR3 length: 18 residues. Trimming took 3 bases from V and 3 from J; bases not matched to a gene: 5. Germline V lookup: CDR1 SGHAT, CDR2 FQNNGV. The CDR3 nucleotides read TGTGCCAGCAGCTTCCTGGGACTAGCGGGAGGTGACACCGGGGAGCTGTTTTTT. This sequence encodes CASSFLGLAGGDTGELFF.

This clone was counted a single time. This rearrangement joins TRBV18 to TRBJ2-1, with TRBD2 matching over 9 bases. Trimming cost V 4 bases and J 4 bases; bases outside gene matches: 8. Germline CDR1 and CDR2: KGHSH and LQKENI. The CDR3 extends over 16 amino acids. CDR3 region: CASSLMTSGPYNEQFF. For the CDR3, the DNA is TGTGCCAGCTCACTCATGACTAGCGGACCTTACAATGAGCAGTTCTTC. Together with reference TRBV18 and TRBJ2-1, the CDR3 gives the full variable domain: NAGVMQNPRHLVRRRGQEARLRCSPMKGHSHVYWYRQLPEEGLKFMVYLQKENIIDESGMPKERFSAEFPKEGPSILRIQQVVRGDSAAYFCASSLMTSGPYNEQFFGPGTRLTVL.

The CDR3 DNA reads as TGTGCCAGCAGCTTAGAGAGCGGGAGGGCCCAGGAGACCCAGTACTTC. Its translation: CASSLESGRAQETQYF. The rearrangement links TRBV11-2 to TRBJ2-5, with 10 bases fitting TRBD2. J lost 5 bases, V lost 0 bases, and 6 bases had no gene match. There are 16 residues in the CDR3. Germline CDR1 and CDR2: SGHAT and FQNNGV.

The V call is TRBV9, the J call TRBJ1-4, with 8 bases that match TRBD1. Per the germline V gene, CDR1 is SGDLS and CDR2 is YYNGEE. V lost 4 bases to trimming and J lost 4 bases; unmatched junction nucleotides: 6. The CDR3 has 15 residues. The CDR3 loop is CASSTHRGSNEKLFF. The CDR3 DNA sequence: TGTGCCAGCAGCACCCACAGGGGGAGTAATGAAAAACTGTTTTTT. The full variable domain, its missing parts supplied by reference TRBV9 and TRBJ1-4, is DSGVTQTPKHLITATGQRVTLRCSPRSGDLSVYWYQQSLDQGLQFLIQYYNGEERAKGNILERFSAQQFPDLHSELNLSSLELGDSALYFCASSTHRGSNEKLFFGSGTQLSVL.

Only one count was recorded for this clone. The gene calls are TRBV7-9 and TRBJ1-2, with no clear D. The CDR3 length is 13 residues. Trimming removed 1 base at V and 3 bases at J, with 6 bases between. Germline assignment: CDR1 SEHNR and CDR2 FQNEAQ (reference sequence). The CDR3 coding sequence is TGTGCCAGCAGCTTAGAAGCCGACTATGGCTACACCTTC. Translating it yields CASSLEADYGYTF. The full variable domain, in which reference TRBV7-9 and TRBJ1-2 provide the parts outside the CDR3, is DTGVSQNPRHKITKRGQNVTFRCDPISEHNRLYWYRQTLGQGPEFLTYFQNEAQLEKSRLLSDRFSAERPKGSFSTLEIQRTEQGDSAMYLCASSLEADYGYTFGSGTRLTVV.

V gene TRBV3-1 (or the pseudogene TRBV3-2) combines with J gene TRBJ1-2; TRBD1 agrees at 9 bases. The CDR3 extends over 14 amino acids. CDR1 and CDR2 from the germline V gene are LGHDT and YNNKEL (reference sequence). V dropped 8 bases and J dropped 6; count of bases not matched to a gene: 10. CDR3 in amino acids: CASGDSGTGNGYTF. The CDR3 bases are TGTGCCAGCGGGGACTCCGGGACAGGGAATGGCTACACCTTC.

V is TRBV2 and J is TRBJ2-7, with 7 bases aligning to TRBD2. Losses at the gene ends were 8 bases for V and 2 bases for J; bases not matched to a gene: 12. Germline lookup yields CDR1 SNHLY and CDR2 FYNNEI. The CDR3 totals 15 residues. The CDR3 coding sequence is TGTGCCAGCCTCCTGGGGGGAGGGCCTACCTACGAGCAGTACTTC. It encodes CASLLGGGPTYEQYF.